This record looks at one TCR beta chain sequence and its context. There is no known antigen for this receptor. No much larger clone exists at a distance of one base, and base qualities are not known. The method behind the library was 5' RACE. Reads for this sample came from an Illumina HiSeq 2000. A universal primer binding site was added through template switching, and the final cDNA carried a unique molecular identifier so that TCR cDNA molecules could be counted accurately. Specific primers in the conserved constant-segment region were used to synthesize first-strand cDNA for TCR alpha and beta chains. To control for contamination, every cDNA library was double barcoded, receiving both a SMART-Mk sample barcode and Illumina barcodes. Two successive PCR steps introduced TruSeq adapter sequences along with Illumina sample barcodes. The Illumina HiSeq platform was used with custom primers to sequence TCR alpha and beta cDNA libraries. Under the source paper's analysis protocol: MiGEC processed the raw reads to extract unique molecular identifiers, while MiXCR was used to determine the CDR3 positions. Recombination models were inferred per individual with the repgenHMM and IGoR tools using an EM algorithm. The analysis of shared clonotypes was done with the tcR package in R, with sharing normalized by the product of cloneset sizes. To study raw recombination free of thymic and clonal selection effects, out-of-frame nonproductive sequences were analyzed. The raw public data were reprocessed by TCRdb itself: fastp quality trimming at Q25, MiXCR clonotype calling, in-frame beta chains only. Each entry merges the rows of one CDR3 protein and shows their most common DNA and genes. TCRdb's processing, not the study's, gives the V and J calls here. In this sample the table shows about 530,000 distinct CDR3 sequences, over 12% of which occur a single time. The ten largest make up roughly 0.44% of the sample.

Here V drops 7 bases and J drops 7 bases, and the junction holds 11 bases not matched to any gene. The cysteine opens and the phenylalanine closes a CDR3 of 14 amino acids. Kept here is only the CDR3 DNA, which spans 42 bases and is read in frame from base 1. The CDR1 and CDR2 encoded by the germline V gene are MDHEN and SYDVKM. The source of the sample is a study of identical twins (dated by TCRdb to 2016 to 2017). In terms of the full investigation: To test whether fetal clonotypes persist, the study used deep sequencing on TCR alpha and beta repertoires from monozygotic twins, unrelated adults of various ages, and cord blood. To rule out contamination, the twin experiments were replicated at different times with different library preparation protocols.

Beyond this particular receptor, the publication reports: Because the same donors could not be followed over many years, the conclusions depended on cross-sectional statistical analysis. Fewer insertions were carried by abundant cord blood beta clonotypes; a weaker similar trend was observed in young adult naive repertoires, while no such trend was observed in memory repertoires. Excess twin sharing in beta out-of-frame sequences was weaker because fewer shared sequences lowered the signal-to-noise ratio. Zero-insertion analyses could be partly confounded by invariant T cells such as MAIT and iNKT, although diverse VJ usage argued against such confounding for most clonotypes. Compared with coincidental sharing between unrelated individuals, an excess of low generation-probability sequences was observed among out-of-frame TCR alpha sequences shared between twins. Recombination models systematically underestimated out-of-frame TCR alpha sharing in monozygotic twins but agreed with sharing between unrelated individuals.

All donors were healthy Caucasians. Three pairs of female monozygotic twins, all aged roughly 18 to 29 years, made up the twin cohort. CD4+ and CD8+ T cell populations were isolated with positive isolation kits from Invitrogen. This same sample was also taken into another study, of yellow fever vaccine responses in identical twins. As the second study states: The authors reported that the T cell response to vaccination in identical twins appeared partly convergent and partly personalized. Focusing on identical twins, the study followed the T cell clones that responded to the vaccine, and did so with precision.

The source material was CD4+ T cells sorted from blood. This clonotype originated in a young woman in good health. The rearranged segments are TRBV28 and TRBJ2-5, with TRBD1 matching 8 junction bases. The DNA reads TGTGCCAGCACAGAGGGACAGGCGCGAGGGACCCAGTACTTC. Translation gives CASTEGQARGTQYF.